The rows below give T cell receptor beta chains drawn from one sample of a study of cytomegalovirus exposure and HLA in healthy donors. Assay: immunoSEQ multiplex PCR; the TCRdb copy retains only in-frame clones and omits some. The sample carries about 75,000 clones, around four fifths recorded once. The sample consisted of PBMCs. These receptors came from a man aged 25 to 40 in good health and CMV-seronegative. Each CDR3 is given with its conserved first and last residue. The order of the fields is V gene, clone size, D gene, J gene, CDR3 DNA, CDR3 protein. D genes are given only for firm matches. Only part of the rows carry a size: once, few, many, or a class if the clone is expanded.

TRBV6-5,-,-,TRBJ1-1,TGTGCCAGCAGCTCCCACAGGGATACTGAAGCTTTCTTT,CASSSHRDTEAFF
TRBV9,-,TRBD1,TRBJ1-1,TGTGCCAGCGGACAGCGGGACAGGTTCCCGAACACTGAAGCTTTCTTT,CASGQRDRFPNTEAFF
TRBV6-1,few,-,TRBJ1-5,TGTGCCAGCAGTGAAGTTCCCTTTCAGCCCCAGCATTTT,CASSEVPFQPQHF
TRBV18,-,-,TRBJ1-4,TGTGCCAGCTCACCCCGGGACTATAATGAAAAACTGTTTTTT,CASSPRDYNEKLFF
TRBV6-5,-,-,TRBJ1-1,TGTGCCAGCACTCGAGGGGGAGCGGAGAACACTGAAGCTTTCTTT,CASTRGGAENTEAFF
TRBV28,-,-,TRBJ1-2,TGTGCCAGCAGTCAGTCCGGGGGTGTAGTGCATGGCTACACCTTC,CASSQSGGVVHGYTF
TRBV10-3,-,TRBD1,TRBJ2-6,TGTGCCATCAAAGAACGGACAGGGGTGTCTGGGGCCAACGTCCTGACTTTC,CAIKERTGVSGANVLTF
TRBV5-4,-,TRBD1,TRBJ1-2,TGTGCCAGCAGCAGTAGACAGGGGACCGGCTATGGCTACACCTTC,CASSSRQGTGYGYTF
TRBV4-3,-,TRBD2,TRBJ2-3,TGCGCCAGCAGCCAACTGTCGGGAGGGCCTGGAGATACGCAGTATTTT,CASSQLSGGPGDTQYF
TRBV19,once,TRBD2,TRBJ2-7,TGTGCCAGTAGTACGAGCGGGGGGAACCCTGGCGAGCAGTACTTC,CASSTSGGNPGEQYF
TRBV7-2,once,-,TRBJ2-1,TGTGCCAGCAGCTTAGCGCACAGCTACAATGAGCAGTTCTTC,CASSLAHSYNEQFF
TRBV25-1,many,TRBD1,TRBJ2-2,TGTGCCAGCAATTGGGGAGACAGGGACACCGGGGAGCTGTTTTTT,CASNWGDRDTGELFF
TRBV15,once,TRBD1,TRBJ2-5,TGTGCCACCCTAGACAGGGTCCGAGAGACCCAGTACTTC,CATLDRVRETQYF
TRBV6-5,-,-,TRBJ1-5,TGTGCCAGCAGTTCAACAGAGTCCGATCAGCCCCAGCATTTT,CASSSTESDQPQHF
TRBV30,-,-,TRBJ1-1,TGTGCCTGGAACGGGAGGAGCACTGAAGCTTTCTTT,CAWNGRSTEAFF
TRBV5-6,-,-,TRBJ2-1,TGTGCCAGCAGCCAAGTGGAGGAGTTTTTCGGTTGGAGTGAGCAGTTCTTC,CASSQVEEFFGWSEQFF
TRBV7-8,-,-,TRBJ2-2,TGTGCCAGCAGCTCTAGGGGAAAAGGGACCGGGGAGCTGTTTTTT,CASSSRGKGTGELFF
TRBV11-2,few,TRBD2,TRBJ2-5,TGTGCCAGCAGCTTAGGGGCGGGAGTAGTCGGGACCCAGTACTTC,CASSLGAGVVGTQYF
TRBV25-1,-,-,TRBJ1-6,TGTGCCAGCAGTGTTTCTTTCGCACCCCTCCACTTT,CASSVSFAPLHF
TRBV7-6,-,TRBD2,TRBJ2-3,TGTGCCAGCAGCTTAATCTTCAGCGGGGGGAGCACAGATACGCAGTATTTT,CASSLIFSGGSTDTQYF
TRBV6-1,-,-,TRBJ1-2,TGTGCCAGCAGTGAACTCTTCAGCGACTATGGCTACACCTTC,CASSELFSDYGYTF
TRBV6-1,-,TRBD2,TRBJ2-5,TGTGCCAGCAGCACGGGGGGGCAAGAGACCCAGTACTTC,CASSTGGQETQYF
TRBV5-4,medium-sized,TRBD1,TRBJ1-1,TGTGCCAGCTCACAGGGGTTTGTGAACACTGAAGCTTTCTTT,CASSQGFVNTEAFF
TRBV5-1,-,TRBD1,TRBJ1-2,TGCGCCAGCAGCTCCGGGGGACAGGGGAATGGCTACACCTTC,CASSSGGQGNGYTF
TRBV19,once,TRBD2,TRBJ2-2,TGTGCCAGTAGGCGACTAGCTGGGAACACCGGGGAGCTGTTTTTT,CASRRLAGNTGELFF
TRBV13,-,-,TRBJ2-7,TGTGCCAGCAGCTTGGGGAGCTCCTACGAGCAGTACTTC,CASSLGSSYEQYF
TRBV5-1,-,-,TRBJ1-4,TGCGCCAGCAGCCAGTTCAGTTTACCTAATGAAAAACTGTTTTTT,CASSQFSLPNEKLFF
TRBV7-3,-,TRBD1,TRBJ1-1,TGTGCCAGCAGCTTACAGGGGGCATCGTACACTGAAGCTTTCTTT,CASSLQGASYTEAFF
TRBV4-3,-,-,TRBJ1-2,TGCGCCAGCAGCCAAAACTTCCAGGGGTACTATGGCTACACCTTC,CASSQNFQGYYGYTF
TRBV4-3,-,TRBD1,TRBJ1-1,TGCGCCAGCAGCCAACGGACAGGGGCAGCCTTTGGGAACACTGAAGCTTTCTTT,CASSQRTGAAFGNTEAFF
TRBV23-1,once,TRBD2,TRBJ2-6,TGCGCCAGCAGTCAGCCACGGGGGGGCCAGGCCCCACCTCTCTCTGGGGCCAACGTCCTGACTTTC,CASSQPRGGQAPPLSGANVLTF
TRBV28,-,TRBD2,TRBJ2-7,TGTGCCAGCAGTACGACTAGCGGGGGGGCAGCCTACGAGCAGTACTTC,CASSTTSGGAAYEQYF
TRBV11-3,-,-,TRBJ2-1,TGTGCCAGCAGCTTAGGTTATAGGGGATACAATGAGCAGTTCTTC,CASSLGYRGYNEQFF
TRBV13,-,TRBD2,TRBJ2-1,TGTGCCAGCAGCTTAGGCCGGTCTAGCGGGAGCAATGAGCAGTTCTTC,CASSLGRSSGSNEQFF
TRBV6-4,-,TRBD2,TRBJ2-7,TGTGCCAGCAGTTTCCGAGCGGGGGGTTCCTACGAGCAGTACTTC,CASSFRAGGSYEQYF
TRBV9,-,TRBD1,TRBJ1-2,TGTGCCAGCAGCCAACAGGGGGGGCAATATGGCTACACCTTC,CASSQQGGQYGYTF
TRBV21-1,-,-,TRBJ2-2,TGTGCCAGCAGCCTACCTAGCGGAGGTAACACCGGGGAGCTGTTTTTT,CASSLPSGGNTGELFF
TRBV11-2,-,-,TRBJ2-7,TGTGCCAGCAGCCCCCCGGGGGGCCGAGGATACGAGCAGTACTTC,CASSPPGGRGYEQYF
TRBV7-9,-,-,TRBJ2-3,TGTGCCAGCAGCTTAGACGGGAGTCCCCTCCTAACGCAGTATTTT,CASSLDGSPLLTQYF
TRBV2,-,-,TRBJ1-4,TGTGCCAGCAGTGACGGAGGAAGTTTAGAGGAAAAACTGTTTTTT,CASSDGGSLEEKLFF
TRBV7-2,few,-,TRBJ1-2,TGTGCCAGCAGCTTAAGAGGGAATAACTATGGCTACACCTTC,CASSLRGNNYGYTF
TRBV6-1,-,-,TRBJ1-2,TGTGCCAGTACCCCCACAGAGTTCTATGGCTACACCTTC,CASTPTEFYGYTF